The 22 T cell receptor beta chains reported below all come from one sample, sequenced in a study of cytomegalovirus exposure and HLA in healthy donors. Amplification used 60 Vbeta primers and 13 Jbeta primers. TCRdb's table, derived via immunoSEQ multiplex PCR, lists solely in-frame clones and lacks some. The sample lists more than 150,000 clones, 84% seen once, with around 1.2% in the top ten. The material sequenced was PBMCs. These receptors were obtained from a girl aged 2 to 9 in good health and CMV-seropositive.

This clone occurred once. The chain couples TRBV11-2 to TRBJ2-1; TRBD2 agrees at 7 bases. V shed 2 bases and J 5 bases; nucleotides not matched to a gene: 6. The CDR3 loop spans 15 amino acids. CDR1 and CDR2 from the germline V gene are SGHAT and FQNNGV. CDR3 nucleotides: TGTGCCAGCAGCTTATGGGGAGGGGTAGACAATGAGCAGTTCTTC. The encoded protein is CASSLWGGVDNEQFF. Combining the CDR3 with reference TRBV11-2 and TRBJ2-1 gives the whole variable domain EAGVAQSPRYKIIEKRQSVAFWCNPISGHATLYWYQQILGQGPKLLIQFQNNGVVDDSQLPKDRFSAERLKGVDSTLKIQPAKLEDSAVYLCASSLWGGVDNEQFFGPGTRLTVL.

This chain joins TRBV7-3 and TRBJ2-3, with a possible D match to TRBD1 (5 bases). CDR3 size: 14 residues. V was cut by 10 bases and J by 1 base, with 15 bases left in between. Germline CDR1 SGHTA, CDR2 FQGTGA. The CDR3 DNA reads as TGTGCCACCCGAGTAACAGGAGGCACAGATACGCAGTATTTT. Protein sequence: CATRVTGGTDTQYF.

The chain joins TRBV2 to TRBJ1-5; 7 nucleotides agree with TRBD1. The CDR3 length is 14 residues. Looked up from germline, CDR1 is SNHLY and CDR2 is FYNNEI. V shed 8 bases, J shed 4 bases, and the junction held 8 bases outside the gene matches. CDR3 sequence (DNA): TGTGCCAGCGTCCAGGGGGATGGGAATCAGCCCCAGCATTTT. Protein: CASVQGDGNQPQHF.

This chain links TRBV5-1 with TRBJ2-3; perhaps TRBD1 as D (6 bases). CDR1 is SGHRS and CDR2 is YFSETQ in the germline V gene. The V end was cut by 2 bases, the J end by 5 bases, with 15 bases between. This CDR3 contains 15 residues. The CDR3 region has the DNA TGCGCCAGCAGCTTACGACAGGCCGCTGGAGATACGCAGTATTTT. Protein sequence: CASSLRQAAGDTQYF.

The chain employs TRBV19 and TRBJ2-1, with 11 positions matching TRBD1. Germline CDR1 and CDR2: LNHDA and SQIVND (reference sequence). The CDR3 is 13 residues long. V lost 6 bases and J lost 8; bases outside the gene matches: 3. The CDR3 here is CASRGTGGHEQFF. The CDR3 DNA reads TGTGCCAGTAGAGGGACAGGGGGACATGAGCAGTTCTTC.

Points on this clone: Other DNA sequences within the sample encode an identical CDR3. The chain recombines TRBV30 with TRBJ1-1; tentatively, D is TRBD1 (5 bases). Germline loops: CDR1 GTSNPN, CDR2 SVGIG (reference sequence). The CDR3 consists of 13 residues. Trimming left V 4 bases short and J 1 base short, with 10 bases between. CDR3 DNA sequence: TGTGCCTGGAAGCGGGGGAGGAACACTGAAGCTTTCTTT. Translation: CAWKRGRNTEAFF.

The chain combines TRBV14 with TRBJ2-1; D gene unclear. This CDR3 is 12 amino acids long. Per the germline V gene, CDR1 is SGHDN and CDR2 is FVKESK. Trimming cost V 1 base and J 9 bases, with 7 bases left between them. CDR3 amino acids: CASSQVEAEQFF. The CDR3 nucleotides are TGTGCCAGCAGCCAAGTTGAGGCTGAGCAGTTCTTC.

The J gene is TRBJ2-5, the V gene TRBV6-6; weak D call: TRBD2 (5 bases). The last part of the DNA fits TRBJ2-7 better; the J call may be wrong. Germline CDR1 is MNHNY and CDR2 is SVGAGI (reference sequence). This CDR3 is 13 amino acids long. In DNA form, the CDR3 reads TGTGCCAGCAGTTACGACCCCGAGGGCGAGCAGTACTTC. Residues: CASSYDPEGEQYF.

The gene calls are TRBV5-1 and TRBJ2-3; D might be TRBD2 (6 bases). Trimming cost V 3 bases and J 4 bases, with 15 bases left between them. The germline CDR1 and CDR2 sequences are SGHRS and YFSETQ. The CDR3 has 15 residues. The chain's CDR3 is CASSSHLGGPDTQYF. Written as DNA, the CDR3 is TGCGCCAGCAGCTCCCACCTGGGGGGTCCAGATACGCAGTATTTT.

In the case of this clone: The sample has other DNA sequences that encode this CDR3 too. This chain uses TRBV5-1 with TRBJ1-3; D is undetermined. Germline V gene sequence: CDR1 SGHRS, CDR2 YFSETQ. The CDR3 spans 15 residues. V was pared by 0 bases and J by 0 bases, with 7 bases between. In DNA, the CDR3 is TGCGCCAGCAGCTTGGACAACCACTCTGGAAACACCATATATTTT. Protein sequence: CASSLDNHSGNTIYF.

This chain links TRBV27 with TRBJ2-7, with D perhaps TRBD1 (6 bases). The CDR3 length is 15 residues. Per germline, CDR1 MNHEY and CDR2 SMNVEV (reference sequence). V lost 6 bases and J 7 bases, leaving 22 bases between the germline ends. The CDR3 spells CASSTRGQGQGEQYF. In nucleotides, the CDR3 is TGTGCCAGCAGCACAAGGGGTCAGGGGCAGGGGGAGCAGTACTTC.

The CDR3 DNA reads as TGTGCCAGCACCCTACTGGGGGGGACAGGGAGGTTCGGAAAACTGTTTTTT. It encodes CASTLLGGTGRFGKLFF. V and J are TRBV27 and TRBJ1-4, with 9 nucleotides matching TRBD1. Trimming took 7 bases from V and 10 from J; bases not matched to a gene: 19. Germline CDR1 is MNHEY and CDR2 is SMNVEV (reference sequence). The CDR3 runs to 17 residues.

CDR3 in DNA: TGTGCCAGCAGCTTCCCTACCCGAGACCGGGGAGCTGAGCAGTTCTTC. It yields the protein CASSFPTRDRGAEQFF. The chain joins TRBV7-9 to TRBJ2-1; a weak D match, TRBD2 (5 bases). This CDR3 spans 16 amino acids. V lost 3 bases, J lost 9 bases, and 21 bases lay in between. Per germline, CDR1 SEHNR and CDR2 FQNEAQ (reference sequence).

CDR3 residues: CAWSGPGTGRGYTF. The CDR3 DNA is TGTGCCTGGAGTGGTCCCGGGACAGGGCGTGGCTACACCTTC. This chain uses TRBV30 with TRBJ1-2, with 9 bases fitting TRBD1. The CDR3 spans 14 residues. Germline lookup yields CDR1 GTSNPN and CDR2 SVGIG (reference sequence). With 1 base clipped from V and 7 bases from J, the junction kept 7 bases outside the gene matches.

The sample holds a few counts of this clone. The chain recombines TRBV29-1 with TRBJ1-4; TRBD1 matches 9 bases. Unmatched junction bases numbered 9, after V lost 5 bases and J lost 8 bases. Germline V gene lookup returns CDR1 SQVTM and CDR2 ANQGSEA. The CDR3 is 14 residues long. The chain's CDR3 is CSVFSGQGGEKLFF. In DNA, the CDR3 is TGCAGCGTTTTTTCGGGACAGGGTGGCGAAAAACTGTTTTTT.

The gene calls are TRBV5-1 and TRBJ1-6; TRBD1 matches 8 bases. Trimming took 4 bases from V and 8 from J; bases not matched to a gene: 2. In germline, CDR1 is SGHRS, CDR2 YFSETQ. This CDR3 is 13 amino acids long. CDR3 protein: CASSPDRDSPLHF. The DNA for the CDR3 is TGCGCCAGCAGCCCGGACAGGGATTCACCCCTCCACTTT.

The table lists this clone with a count of one. The chain employs TRBV25-1 and TRBJ1-1, with TRBD1 matching over 7 bases. The germline V gene has CDR1 MGHDK and CDR2 SYGVNS. V lost 1 base, J lost 1 base, and 6 bases stayed unmatched. The CDR3 is made up of 16 amino acids. The CDR3 DNA reads TGTGCCAGCAGTGAATCTTCCGGGACAGCGAACACTGAAGCTTTCTTT. Translated, it gives CASSESSGTANTEAFF. The full variable domain, with the rest looked up from reference TRBV25-1 and TRBJ1-1, is EADIYQTPRYLVIGTGKKITLECSQTMGHDKMYWYQQDPGMELHLIHYSYGVNSTEKGDLSSESTVSRIRTEHFPLTLESARPSHTSQYLCASSESSGTANTEAFFGQGTRLTVV.

The chain links TRBV6-5 to TRBJ1-2; tentatively, D is TRBD1 (5 bases). The CDR3 covers 16 residues. CDR1 and CDR2 (germline): MNHEY, SVGAGI. With 0 bases removed from V and 3 bases from J, the gap between germline ends came to 14 bases. CDR3 region: CASSYSRGEVDYGYTF. CDR3 DNA: TGTGCCAGCAGTTACTCGCGGGGGGAGGTGGACTATGGCTACACCTTC.

J is TRBJ1-1 and V is TRBV6-1, with 7 bases identical to TRBD1. CDR1 MNHNS and CDR2 SASEGT come from the germline V gene. V dropped 1 base and J dropped 0; count of bases not matched to a gene: 8. The CDR3 length is 17 residues. The CDR3 is CASSEEGTDLMNTEAFF. The CDR3 coding sequence is TGTGCCAGCAGTGAAGAAGGGACAGACTTGATGAACACTGAAGCTTTCTTT.

Comments on this clone: The CDR3 does not end in the conserved phenylalanine or tryptophan, so this is likely a read error. The chain's CDR3 is CASSAGGITPQHV. The CDR3 DNA is TGTGCCAGCAGCGCAGGGGGGATCACTCCCCAGCATGTT. The chain combines TRBV5-6 with TRBJ1-5; 7 bases align to TRBD1. The CDR3 sequence is 13 residues long. Germline V CDR1 and CDR2: SGHDT, YYEEEE. V trimming: 4 bases; J trimming: 10 bases; junction bases outside the gene matches: 8.

The V call is TRBV28, the J call TRBJ2-1, with 8 bases matching TRBD1. Germline V lookup: CDR1 MDHEN, CDR2 SYDVKM. Trimming cost V 0 bases and J 5 bases; bases outside gene matches: 3. The CDR3 contains 15 residues. CDR3 sequence (DNA): TGTGCCAGCAGTTTATGGGGACAGGCGAACAATGAGCAGTTCTTC. This codes for CASSLWGQANNEQFF.

Regarding this clone: The same CDR3 is also encoded by other DNA sequences in this sample. This CDR3 is CSATSTDTQYF. The CDR3, as DNA: TGCAGTGCTACTAGCACAGATACGCAGTATTTT. The genes are TRBV20-1 and TRBJ2-3; the D is unclear. Germline V lookup: CDR1 DFQATT, CDR2 SNEGSKA (reference sequence). This CDR3 region has 11 residues. Deletions cut 4 bases from V and 0 bases from J, with 2 bases between.